A selection of T cell receptor beta chains follows, all from one sample in a study of shared clonotypes between healthy human individuals. Data came from immunoSEQ multiplex PCR; TCRdb stores just in-frame clones and leaves some out. The sample contains hundreds of thousands of clones, 96% of which appear only once. Sequences were obtained from naive CD8+ T cells sorted from blood. Source of these receptors: a man younger than 45 in good health. Each CDR3 is given with its conserved first and last residue. Fields, in order: V gene, D gene, CDR3 length, clone size, J gene, CDR3 DNA, CDR3 protein. A D gene is named only where the DNA matches it firmly. The listing skips clone size in some rows; elsewhere it reads once, few, many or a size class.

TRBV25-1,-,14,-,TRBJ2-7,TGTGCCAGCAGTTCAACCTATAACACGTACGAGCAGTACTTC,CASSSTYNTYEQYF
TRBV14,-,16,-,TRBJ2-6,TGTGCCAGCAGCCAAGAGGCGCCCTCTGGGGCCAACGTCCTGACTTTC,CASSQEAPSGANVLTF
TRBV7-9,-,17,-,TRBJ2-3,TGTGCCAGCAGCTTAGCGGGGGCAAGCGGGGCGCCAGATACGCAGTATTTT,CASSLAGASGAPDTQYF
TRBV19,TRBD2,11,once,TRBJ2-7,TGTGCCACCAGGGACTATTACGAGCAGTACTTC,CATRDYYEQYF
TRBV29-1,TRBD1,15,-,TRBJ2-5,TGCAGCGTTGAGCTACCCGGGACAGAGCAAGAGACCCAGTACTTC,CSVELPGTEQETQYF
TRBV10-1,-,14,-,TRBJ2-1,TGCGCCAGCAGTGAGCCCCGGGGCTCCAATGAGCAGTTCTTC,CASSEPRGSNEQFF
TRBV7-9,-,14,-,TRBJ2-5,TGTGCCAGCAGCGGAGAGGGTAACCAAGAGACCCAGTACTTC,CASSGEGNQETQYF
TRBV9,TRBD1,16,-,TRBJ2-3,TGTGCCAGCAGCGGACGGGACAGGGGGAGCACAGATACGCAGTATTTT,CASSGRDRGSTDTQYF
TRBV11-2,-,18,-,TRBJ2-1,TGTGCCAGCAGCGCCCCGCTGGGTTCGCGGCGCTCCTACAATGAGCAGTTCTTC,CASSAPLGSRRSYNEQFF
TRBV4-3,TRBD2,15,-,TRBJ2-1,TGCGCCAGCAGCCAAGACAGCGGGAGATTCAATGAGCAGTTCTTC,CASSQDSGRFNEQFF
TRBV6-5,TRBD1,14,-,TRBJ1-5,TGTGCCAGCAGTCTATCAGGGGGGGCTCAGCCCCAGCATTTT,CASSLSGGAQPQHF
TRBV10-2,-,14,-,TRBJ2-2,TGCGCCAGCGTTGAGGACAGATACACCGGGGAGCTGTTTTTT,CASVEDRYTGELFF
TRBV5-4,-,14,-,TRBJ2-1,TGTGCCAGCAGGCGCCAGGGGACCTACAATGAGCAGTTCTTC,CASRRQGTYNEQFF
TRBV9,-,17,-,TRBJ2-2,TGTGCCAGCAGCGTAGACCCTTCCCGGGGGAACACCGGGGAGCTGTTTTTT,CASSVDPSRGNTGELFF
TRBV9,TRBD2,16,-,TRBJ2-1,TGTGCCAGCAGCGTAGGCCCGGGAGGGTCGGGAAATGAGCAGTTCTTC,CASSVGPGGSGNEQFF
TRBV6-5,-,14,-,TRBJ1-5,TGTGCCAGCAGTTATGGACCAATAGCGCAGCCCCAGCATTTT,CASSYGPIAQPQHF
TRBV7-9,-,14,-,TRBJ2-5,TGTGCCAGCAGCCCTCATACAGTCCAAGAGACCCAGTACTTC,CASSPHTVQETQYF
TRBV11-2,TRBD1,15,-,TRBJ2-1,TGTGCCAGCAGCTCCCCCGGGACAGGGTACAATGAGCAGTTCTTC,CASSSPGTGYNEQFF
TRBV29-1,-,13,-,TRBJ1-2,TGCAGCGTTGAGACCGCAGGAAACTATGGCTACACCTTC,CSVETAGNYGYTF
TRBV6-4,-,17,-,TRBJ2-1,TGTGCCAGCAGTGACTACTACAGAGGTCTGGATCAAGGGGAGCAGTTCTTC,CASSDYYRGLDQGEQFF
TRBV7-2,TRBD2,14,-,TRBJ2-5,TGTGCCAGCAGCTTTTTTAGCGGGAGTGAGACCCAGTACTTC,CASSFFSGSETQYF
TRBV27,-,15,-,TRBJ2-3,TGTGCCAGCAGTTTATCAAGGGCTGGCACAGATACGCAGTATTTT,CASSLSRAGTDTQYF
TRBV28,TRBD2,16,-,TRBJ2-3,TGTGCCAGCAGTCCCGCGGCGGGAGGTGGAACAGATACGCAGTATTTT,CASSPAAGGGTDTQYF
TRBV2,TRBD2,16,-,TRBJ2-3,TGTGCCAGCAACCCCGGGACTAGCGGGAGATCAGATACGCAGTATTTT,CASNPGTSGRSDTQYF
TRBV29-1,-,13,-,TRBJ2-7,TGCAGCGTTGATAAAGGGGGGGACTACGAGCAGTACTTC,CSVDKGGDYEQYF
TRBV7-7,-,13,-,TRBJ2-2,TGTGCCAGCAGCTTAGGACGAACCGGGGAGCTGTTTTTT,CASSLGRTGELFF
TRBV28,-,18,-,TRBJ2-1,TGTGCCAGCAGTTTCAGAACTACAGGGTTTCCTCCATACAATGAGCAGTTCTTC,CASSFRTTGFPPYNEQFF
TRBV27,TRBD1,14,-,TRBJ2-7,TGTGCCAGCAGTTTTTACAGGGGGAAGTACGAGCAGTACTTC,CASSFYRGKYEQYF
TRBV27,TRBD2,16,-,TRBJ2-3,TGTGCCAGCAGTTTCTACAGCGGGAGGGGCACAGATACGCAGTATTTT,CASSFYSGRGTDTQYF
TRBV11-3,-,12,-,TRBJ2-1,TGTGCCAGCAGTTCATACGGGGATGAGCAGTTCTTC,CASSSYGDEQFF
TRBV11-2,-,12,-,TRBJ1-2,TGTGCCAGCAGCTTAGTGGGGCGAGGCTACACCTTC,CASSLVGRGYTF
TRBV27,TRBD2,15,-,TRBJ2-7,TGTGCCAGCATGGGGATAGCGGGAGTTCCATCCGAGCAGTACTTC,CASMGIAGVPSEQYF
TRBV29-1,-,15,-,TRBJ2-3,TGCAGCGTGATTAAGACAGGACCTAGCACAGATACGCAGTATTTT,CSVIKTGPSTDTQYF
TRBV25-1,TRBD1,18,-,TRBJ2-7,TGTGCCAGCAGTGACTCTCTGATTACCGACAGGGGGATCTACGAGCAGTACTTC,CASSDSLITDRGIYEQYF